The 31 T cell receptor beta chains given below trace back to one sample, sequenced in a study of cytomegalovirus exposure and HLA in healthy donors. The PCR was carried out with 60 Vbeta primers and 13 Jbeta primers. Measured with immunoSEQ multiplex PCR; TCRdb has only the in-frame clones, and not every one. The specimen's table records 95,000 to 150,000 clones. The sample taken for sequencing was PBMCs. The receptors derive from a man aged 18 to 29 in good health and CMV-seronegative.

This sequence joins TRBV11-3 and TRBJ2-4, with D perhaps matching TRBD1 (5 bases). The CDR3 sequence is 12 residues long. Per germline, CDR1 SGHNT and CDR2 YENEEA. Trimming stripped 5 bases from V and 6 bases from J, with 8 bases between. The CDR3 here is CASSADRNIQYF. The CDR3 bases are TGTGCCAGCAGCGCTGACAGAAACATTCAGTACTTC.

This sequence joins TRBV29-1 and TRBJ1-1; TRBD1 agrees at 9 bases. The CDR3 has 13 residues. Germline V gene data show CDR1 as SQVTM and CDR2 as ANQGSEA. V lost 7 bases to trimming and J lost 1 base; unmatched junction nucleotides: 4. CDR3 nucleotides: TGCAGCGCGGGGACAGGGTCGAACACTGAAGCTTTCTTT. It codes for CSAGTGSNTEAFF.

Here the CDR3 reads CAWSVTTYRGGYTF. The CDR3 bases are TGTGCCTGGAGTGTCACCACTTATCGGGGTGGCTACACCTTC. The V call is TRBV30, the J call TRBJ1-2; the D is unclear. V lost 0 bases, J lost 7 bases, and 15 bases lay in between. The CDR3 is 14 amino acids. Germline loops: CDR1 GTSNPN, CDR2 SVGIG (reference sequence).

This chain uses TRBV18 with TRBJ2-2; D gene unclear. The CDR3 covers 15 residues. Trimming removed 2 bases from V and 1 base from J, with 8 bases in between. Germline loops: CDR1 KGHSH, CDR2 LQKENI. This CDR3 reads CASSPERGNTGELFF. DNA for the CDR3: TGTGCCAGCTCACCAGAGCGAGGGAACACCGGGGAGCTGTTTTTT.

The rearrangement joins TRBV5-8 to TRBJ2-1, with D possibly matching TRBD2 (6 bases). Germline-derived CDR1 and CDR2 are SGHTS and YDEGEE. The CDR3 extends over 15 amino acids. Trimming took off 4 bases at V and 4 bases at J, with 15 bases between the two ends. CDR3 amino acids: CASSPGGASYNEQFF. The CDR3 coding sequence is TGTGCCAGCAGCCCCGGAGGGGCTAGTTACAATGAGCAGTTCTTC. The whole variable domain, filled in from reference TRBV5-8 and TRBJ2-1, reads EAGVTQSPTHLIKTRGQQATLRCSPISGHTSVYWYQQALGLGLQFLLWYDEGEERNRGNFPPRFSGRQFPNYSSELNVNALELEDSALYLCASSPGGASYNEQFFGPGTRLTVL.

The DNA of the CDR3 is TGTGCCAGCAGGAGGACAGGTCAAGAGACCCAGTACTTC. This translates into CASRRTGQETQYF. The chain has TRBV6-1 and TRBJ2-5; the match to TRBD1 covers 7 bases. Germline CDR1 and CDR2: MNHNS and SASEGT. V shed 6 bases and J 2 bases; nucleotides not matched to a gene: 3. CDR3 length: 13 amino acids.

The chain is built from TRBV28 and TRBJ1-1, with 7 bases aligning to TRBD1. The germline V gene encodes CDR1 MDHEN and CDR2 SYDVKM. This CDR3 region has 16 residues. With V trimmed by 5 bases and J by 5 bases, 14 bases remained unmatched. This CDR3 reads CASSTPYTGVRTEAFF. DNA of the CDR3: TGTGCCAGCAGTACGCCGTATACAGGGGTGAGAACTGAAGCTTTCTTT.

The chain has TRBV11-2 and TRBJ2-4; 9 bases fit TRBD2. The germline gives CDR1 SGHAT, CDR2 FQNNGV. With V trimmed by 1 base and J by 0 bases, 7 bases remained unmatched. This CDR3 is built from 18 residues. Here the CDR3 DNA reads TGTGCCAGCAGCTTAGGGACTAGCGTCCTTAGAGCCAAAAACATTCAGTACTTC. Encoded protein: CASSLGTSVLRAKNIQYF.

This chain joins TRBV7-9 and TRBJ2-1; the D gene is possibly TRBD2 (7 bases). V was shortened by 5 bases and J by 7 bases, with 21 bases between the two germline ends. Germline CDR1 SEHNR, CDR2 FQNEAQ (reference sequence). This CDR3 spans 16 amino acids. The CDR3 region is CASSPGGREVGNEQFF. In DNA, the CDR3 is TGTGCCAGCAGCCCCGGGGGGCGGGAAGTAGGTAATGAGCAGTTCTTC.

The chain couples TRBV28 to TRBJ2-7; D uncertain. V was shortened by 3 bases and J by 0 bases, with 6 bases between the two germline ends. The CDR3 runs to 13 residues. Germline V gene lookup returns CDR1 MDHEN and CDR2 SYDVKM. CDR3 sequence (DNA): TGTGCCAGCAGTTTCCGAGGCTCCTACGAGCAGTACTTC. Its translation: CASSFRGSYEQYF.

The J gene is TRBJ2-7, the V gene TRBV6-1, with D possibly being TRBD1 (6 bases). Trimming left V 3 bases short and J 2 bases short, with 11 bases between. The V gene's germline CDR1 is MNHNS and CDR2 SASEGT. The CDR3 sequence is 14 residues long. The CDR3 loop is CASSDWGPPYEQYF. Written as DNA, the CDR3 is TGTGCCAGCAGTGATTGGGGGCCCCCCTACGAGCAGTACTTC.

The chain employs TRBV27 and TRBJ1-1, with 7 nucleotides matching TRBD1. The CDR3 runs 14 residues. Germline V lookup: CDR1 MNHEY, CDR2 SMNVEV (reference sequence). V dropped 2 bases and J dropped 0; count of bases not matched to a gene: 0. CDR3 coding DNA: TGTGCCAGCAGTTTAGACAGGGTGAACACTGAAGCTTTCTTT. It yields the protein CASSLDRVNTEAFF.

The chain joins TRBV28 to TRBJ1-6; 8 nucleotides agree with TRBD1. The CDR3 length is 17 residues. Germline V gene sequence: CDR1 MDHEN, CDR2 SYDVKM. The junction had 12 bases not matched to a gene; V was cut back by 4 bases and J by 7 bases. The CDR3 sequence: CASSSLMDREGNSPLHF. The DNA for the CDR3 is TGTGCCAGCAGTTCGTTAATGGACAGGGAAGGGAATTCACCCCTCCACTTT.

The chain links TRBV7-9 to TRBJ2-3, with 9 bases aligning to TRBD2. Germline V gene data show CDR1 as SEHNR and CDR2 as FQNEAQ (reference sequence). This CDR3 has 17 residues. With 1 base clipped from V and 7 bases from J, the junction kept 12 bases outside the gene matches. CDR3 nucleotides: TGTGCCAGCAGCTTAGAGAGTGTGCTAGCGGGAATAAATACGCAGTATTTT. It yields the protein CASSLESVLAGINTQYF.

The rearrangement joins TRBV6-6 to TRBJ1-4, with 7 bases that match TRBD1. The germline CDR1 and CDR2 sequences are MNHNY and SVGAGI (reference sequence). J gave up 8 bases and V 2 bases, and 8 bases lay outside the gene matches. There are 15 residues in the CDR3. The CDR3 region has the DNA TGTGCCAGCAGTTACACGGGACAGACAGGGGAAAAACTGTTTTTT. Translating gives CASSYTGQTGEKLFF.

DNA of the CDR3: TGTGCCAGTAGTATTCGGGACAGCCGCAATCAGCCCCAGCATTTT. Translation: CASSIRDSRNQPQHF. The chain combines TRBV19 with TRBJ1-5; 7 bases are shared with TRBD1. Losses at the gene ends were 3 bases for V and 2 bases for J; bases not matched to a gene: 4. The CDR3 consists of 15 residues. CDR1 and CDR2 from the germline V gene are LNHDA and SQIVND (reference sequence).

This chain uses TRBV19 with TRBJ2-7; D is unclear. The CDR3 length is 14 residues. V lost 4 bases to trimming and J lost 0 bases, with 10 bases between them. Looked up from germline, CDR1 is LNHDA and CDR2 is SQIVND (reference sequence). The CDR3: CASSTTASSYEQYF. The CDR3 nucleotides read TGTGCCAGTAGTACGACGGCTAGCTCCTACGAGCAGTACTTC. Complete variable domain (other parts from reference TRBV19 and TRBJ2-7): DGGITQSPKYLFRKEGQNVTLSCEQNLNHDAMYWYRQDPGQGLRLIYYSQIVNDFQKGDIAEGYSVSREKKESFPLTVTSAQKNPTAFYLCASSTTASSYEQYFGPGTRLTVT.

The chain carries TRBV19 and TRBJ2-3; 11 bases are a match to TRBD2. Germline assignment: CDR1 LNHDA and CDR2 SQIVND (reference sequence). CDR3 size: 16 residues. The V and J ends lost 1 base and 4 bases, in that order; junction bases with no gene match: 4. CDR3 in DNA: TGTGCCAGTAGTATAGGTCTTAGCGGGAGGGCAGATACGCAGTATTTT. Encoded protein: CASSIGLSGRADTQYF.

The chain uses TRBV27 and TRBJ1-5; D call uncertain. CDR1 and CDR2 from the germline V gene are MNHEY and SMNVEV (reference sequence). V was trimmed by 2 bases and J by 0 bases, leaving 8 bases between them. This CDR3 has 15 residues. The CDR3 loop reads CASSLVTGSNQPQHF. In DNA form, the CDR3 reads TGTGCCAGCAGTTTAGTGACGGGTAGCAATCAGCCCCAGCATTTT.

This chain connects TRBV6-1 to TRBJ2-5; 9 bases are a match to TRBD1. Germline loops: CDR1 MNHNS, CDR2 SASEGT. Losses at the gene ends were 6 bases for V and 5 bases for J; bases not matched to a gene: 4. CDR3 size: 13 residues. The CDR3 DNA is TGTGCCAGCAGACAGGGGGCTCAGGAGACCCAGTACTTC. This sequence encodes CASRQGAQETQYF.

The CDR3 DNA reads as TGTGCCAGCGGATTACAGGGACGGGACACTGAAGCTTTCTTT. It encodes CASGLQGRDTEAFF. The chain combines TRBV5-4 with TRBJ1-1, with a tentative D call TRBD1 (6 bases). Germline CDR1 and CDR2: SGHNT and YYREEE (reference sequence). V lost 7 bases to trimming and J lost 3 bases, with 16 bases between them. The CDR3 loop spans 14 amino acids. Based on the CDR3 plus reference TRBV5-4 and TRBJ1-1, the full variable domain is ETGVTQSPTHLIKTRGQQVTLRCSSQSGHNTVSWYQQALGQGPQFIFQYYREEENGRGNFPPRFSGLQFPNYSSELNVNALELDDSALYLCASGLQGRDTEAFFGQGTRLTVV.

As regards this clone: Here the CDR3 omits its conserved ending phenylalanine or tryptophan, so a read error is the likely source. The CDR3, as DNA: TGTGCCAGCAGTTTCCCCAGCGATTATCAGCCCCAGCATCTT. Encoded protein: CASSFPSDYQPQHL. The chain couples TRBV28 to TRBJ1-5; no clear D. Germline CDR1 and CDR2: MDHEN and SYDVKM. Trimming removed 3 bases from V and 5 bases from J, with 11 bases in between. The CDR3 extends over 14 amino acids.

The rearrangement uses TRBV9 and TRBJ1-5; 7 bases fit TRBD1. J lost 2 bases, V lost 0 bases, and 2 bases had no gene match. This CDR3 spans 15 amino acids. Germline lookup yields CDR1 SGDLS and CDR2 YYNGEE. The CDR3 protein is CASSVEGARNQPQHF. Written as DNA, the CDR3 is TGTGCCAGCAGCGTAGAGGGGGCTCGCAATCAGCCCCAGCATTTT. Complete variable domain (other parts from reference TRBV9 and TRBJ1-5): DSGVTQTPKHLITATGQRVTLRCSPRSGDLSVYWYQQSLDQGLQFLIQYYNGEERAKGNILERFSAQQFPDLHSELNLSSLELGDSALYFCASSVEGARNQPQHFGDGTRLSIL.

The chain joins TRBV27 to TRBJ2-3; 10 bases agree with TRBD2. CDR1 and CDR2 from the germline V gene are MNHEY and SMNVEV (reference sequence). The CDR3 is 17 residues long. Trimming cost V 7 bases and J 0 bases; bases outside gene matches: 10. CDR3 sequence reads: CASNLRLAGGSTDTQYF. CDR3 nucleotide sequence: TGTGCCAGCAACCTGCGTTTAGCGGGGGGTAGCACAGATACGCAGTATTTT.

This CDR3 is CASSFSGFTTDPEKLFF. The CDR3 DNA reads as TGTGCCAGCAGCTTTAGCGGTTTTACGACAGATCCTGAAAAACTGTTTTTT. The rearrangement uses TRBV7-2 and TRBJ1-4, with TRBD1 as a possible D gene (5 bases). The CDR3 runs 17 residues. Trimming shortened V by 3 bases and J by 7 bases, and 21 bases separated the two germline ends. CDR1 and CDR2 from the germline V gene are SGHTA and FQGNSA.

V gene TRBV2 combines with J gene TRBJ1-3, with D hard to call. The germline V gene has CDR1 SNHLY and CDR2 FYNNEI. Trimming stripped 6 bases from V and 0 bases from J, with 9 bases between. The CDR3 contains 14 residues. CDR3 DNA sequence: TGTGCCAGCAGGACAAGCCTCTCTGGAAACACCATATATTTT. Translation: CASRTSLSGNTIYF.

The chain uses TRBV25-1 and TRBJ2-2; TRBD2 matches at 7 bases. The CDR3 runs 14 residues. The germline V gene encodes CDR1 MGHDK and CDR2 SYGVNS. V dropped 8 bases and J dropped 3; count of bases not matched to a gene: 6. CDR3 coding DNA: TGTGCCAGCGAGCGGGACTGGGACACCGGGGAGCTGTTTTTT. It encodes CASERDWDTGELFF.

This chain joins TRBV6-1 and TRBJ2-7, with TRBD1 identical over 12 bases. CDR1 is MNHNS, CDR2 SASEGT, per germline. This CDR3 comprises 15 residues. After removal of 6 bases from V and 1 base from J, the junction contained 4 bases not matched to a gene. The CDR3 sequence is CASSSGQGASYEQYF. Here the CDR3 DNA reads TGTGCCAGCAGCTCGGGACAGGGGGCATCCTACGAGCAGTACTTC.

CDR3 DNA sequence: TGTGCCAGCAGCCCACGACTTGTTAATGAGCAGTTCTTC. It encodes CASSPRLVNEQFF. The genes are TRBV7-9 and TRBJ2-1; D ambiguous. The CDR3 extends over 13 amino acids. Germline CDR1 SEHNR, CDR2 FQNEAQ (reference sequence). Trimming stripped 5 bases from V and 7 bases from J, with 12 bases between. Full variable domain (missing parts from reference TRBV7-9 and TRBJ2-1): DTGVSQNPRHKITKRGQNVTFRCDPISEHNRLYWYRQTLGQGPEFLTYFQNEAQLEKSRLLSDRFSAERPKGSFSTLEIQRTEQGDSAMYLCASSPRLVNEQFFGPGTRLTVL.

Note on this clone: Other DNA sequences within the sample encode an identical CDR3. The J gene is TRBJ2-1, the V gene TRBV27; D is possibly TRBD2 (5 bases). From germline, CDR1 is MNHEY and CDR2 SMNVEV (reference sequence). The germline V and J ends were trimmed by 3 bases and 0 bases, with 9 bases remaining between them. This CDR3 region has 15 residues. The CDR3 coding sequence is TGTGCCAGCAGTTTCAGTGGGAGCTCCTACAATGAGCAGTTCTTC. It translates to CASSFSGSSYNEQFF.

The chain is built from TRBV7-6 and TRBJ2-1; perhaps TRBD2 as D (5 bases). Trimming shortened V by 3 bases and J by 7 bases, and 10 bases separated the two germline ends. This CDR3 has 13 residues. Germline CDR1 SGHVS, CDR2 FNYEAQ. The CDR3 DNA reads TGTGCCAGCAGCTTTCGGAGGATGAATGAGCAGTTCTTC. This codes for CASSFRRMNEQFF.